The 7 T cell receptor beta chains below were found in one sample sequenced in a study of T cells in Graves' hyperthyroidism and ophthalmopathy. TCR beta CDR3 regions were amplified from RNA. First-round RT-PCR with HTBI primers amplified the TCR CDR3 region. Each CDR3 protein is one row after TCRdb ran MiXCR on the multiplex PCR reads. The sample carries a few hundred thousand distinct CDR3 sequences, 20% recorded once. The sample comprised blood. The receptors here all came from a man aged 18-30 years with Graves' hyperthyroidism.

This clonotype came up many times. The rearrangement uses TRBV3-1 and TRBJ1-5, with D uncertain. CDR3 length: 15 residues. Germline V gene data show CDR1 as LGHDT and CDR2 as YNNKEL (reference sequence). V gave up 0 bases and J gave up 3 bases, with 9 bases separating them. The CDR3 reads CASSQDLTVNQPQHF. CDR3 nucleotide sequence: TGTGCCAGCAGCCAAGATTTAACAGTCAATCAGCCCCAGCATTTT.

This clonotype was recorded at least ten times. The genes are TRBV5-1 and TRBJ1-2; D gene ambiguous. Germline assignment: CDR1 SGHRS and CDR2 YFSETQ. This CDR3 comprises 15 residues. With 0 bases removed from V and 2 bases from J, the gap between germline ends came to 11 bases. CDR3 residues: CASSLGTETNYGYTF. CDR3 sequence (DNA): TGCGCCAGCAGCTTGGGCACAGAAACCAACTATGGCTACACCTTC.

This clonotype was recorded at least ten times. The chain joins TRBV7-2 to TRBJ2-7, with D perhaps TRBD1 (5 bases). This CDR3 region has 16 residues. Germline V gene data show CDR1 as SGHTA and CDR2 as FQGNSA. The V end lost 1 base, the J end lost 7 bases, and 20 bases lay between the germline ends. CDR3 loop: CASSLVGGVQKGEQYF. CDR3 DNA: TGTGCCAGCAGCTTAGTAGGTGGGGTTCAAAAGGGGGAGCAGTACTTC.

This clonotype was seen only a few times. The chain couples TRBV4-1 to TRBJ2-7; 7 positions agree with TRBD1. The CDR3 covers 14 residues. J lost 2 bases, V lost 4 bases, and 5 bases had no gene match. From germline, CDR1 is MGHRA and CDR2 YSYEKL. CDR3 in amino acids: CASSRDSLTYEQYF. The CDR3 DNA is TGCGCCAGCAGCCGGGACAGTCTAACCTACGAGCAGTACTTC.

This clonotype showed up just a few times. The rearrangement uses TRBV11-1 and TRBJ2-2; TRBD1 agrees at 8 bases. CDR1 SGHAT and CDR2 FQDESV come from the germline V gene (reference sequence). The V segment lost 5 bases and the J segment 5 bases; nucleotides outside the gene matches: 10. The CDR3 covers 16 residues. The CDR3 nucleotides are TGTGCCAGCAGCAGGATAACAGGGGGGAATACCGGGGAGCTGTTTTTT. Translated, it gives CASSRITGGNTGELFF.

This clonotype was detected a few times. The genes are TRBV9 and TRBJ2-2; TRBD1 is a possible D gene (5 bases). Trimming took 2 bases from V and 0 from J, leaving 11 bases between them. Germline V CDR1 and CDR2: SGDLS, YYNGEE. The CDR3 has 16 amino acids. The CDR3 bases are TGTGCCAGCAGCGTGTTCGGCAGGGCGAACACCGGGGAGCTGTTTTTT. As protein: CASSVFGRANTGELFF. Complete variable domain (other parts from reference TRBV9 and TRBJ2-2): DSGVTQTPKHLITATGQRVTLRCSPRSGDLSVYWYQQSLDQGLQFLIQYYNGEERAKGNILERFSAQQFPDLHSELNLSSLELGDSALYFCASSVFGRANTGELFFGEGSRLTVL.

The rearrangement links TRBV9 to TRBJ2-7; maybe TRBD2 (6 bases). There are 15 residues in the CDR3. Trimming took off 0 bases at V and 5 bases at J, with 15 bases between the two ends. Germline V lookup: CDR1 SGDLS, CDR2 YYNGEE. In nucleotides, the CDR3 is TGTGCCAGCAGCGTAGAACCGGGGGATCTGCACGAGCAGTACTTC. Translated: CASSVEPGDLHEQYF.